This TCR beta chain came from a study of CD8+ T cells in alopecia areata. Patients with alopecia areata provided lesional scalp punch biopsies as well as peripheral blood. In its sample, this clone was seen once. The CDR3 covers 14 residues. Trimming pared 6 bases from V and 2 bases from J, leaving 14 bases between. Germline V gene sequence: CDR1 SGHRS, CDR2 YFSETQ. cDNA prepared by RNA extraction and subsequent reverse transcription served as the template for sequencing. This table comes from immunoSEQ multiplex PCR, and its TCRdb copy is limited to in-frame clones, with some not included. The sample shows more than 95,000 clones, around two fifths of them seen only once.

The chain couples TRBV5-1 to TRBJ2-5; D call uncertain. The sample consisted of CD4+ T cells sorted from blood. This sequence originates from a human donor with alopecia areata. The CDR3 coding sequence is TGCGCCAGCAACCTCCCGGGCCCACAAGAGACCCAGTACTTC. Encoded protein: CASNLPGPQETQYF.